What follows are 25 T cell receptor beta chains derived from one specimen sequenced in a study of cytomegalovirus exposure and HLA in healthy donors. The PCR had 60 Vbeta and 13 Jbeta primers. Sequencing used immunoSEQ multiplex PCR; TCRdb keeps in-frame clones, though not all of them. The top ten hold 2% to 2.5% of the sample, which has over 100,000 clones, just under 75% seen once. The specimen sequenced was PBMCs. These receptors came from a human donor in good health.

This clone was counted between two and nine times. For the CDR3, the DNA is TGTGCCAGCAGTGTTTCGCAGGCTAGCAATCAGCCCCAGCATTTT. This codes for CASSVSQASNQPQHF. The chain has TRBV2 and TRBJ1-5; no reliable D call. The CDR3 loop spans 15 amino acids. In germline, CDR1 is SNHLY, CDR2 FYNNEI. Between the trimmed V and J ends, which lost 4 bases and 0 bases, there was a span of 10 bases.

This sequence joins TRBV9 and TRBJ2-7; 9 bases fit TRBD1. The germline V gene has CDR1 SGDLS and CDR2 YYNGEE. There are 14 residues in the CDR3. The J segment lost 5 bases and the V segment lost 3 bases, leaving 6 bases of the junction unmatched. CDR3 protein: CASSAGTGNHEQYF. CDR3 DNA sequence: TGTGCCAGCAGCGCCGGGACAGGGAACCACGAGCAGTACTTC.

The chain recombines TRBV5-1 with TRBJ1-2; perhaps TRBD1 as D (6 bases). Trimming stripped 3 bases from V and 4 bases from J, with 10 bases between. CDR1 SGHRS and CDR2 YFSETQ come from the germline V gene. The CDR3 covers 13 residues. The CDR3 coding sequence is TGCGCCAGCAGCTCAGGACAGCCCTATGGCTACACCTTC. Protein product: CASSSGQPYGYTF.

J is TRBJ1-4 and V is TRBV28, with TRBD1 as a possible D gene (6 bases). The CDR3 has 16 amino acids. Trimming stripped 3 bases from V and 6 bases from J, with 17 bases between. Germline CDR1 is MDHEN and CDR2 is SYDVKM. The CDR3: CASSLNSGVEDEKLFF. In DNA form, the CDR3 reads TGTGCCAGCAGTTTGAACTCAGGGGTGGAGGATGAAAAACTGTTTTTT. The full variable domain, rest sourced from reference TRBV28 and TRBJ1-4, is DVKVTQSSRYLVKRTGEKVFLECVQDMDHENMFWYRQDPGLGLRLIYFSYDVKMKEKGDIPEGYSVSREKKERFSLILESASTNQTSMYLCASSLNSGVEDEKLFFGSGTQLSVL.

The CDR3 loop reads CSARVVDEQYF. For the CDR3, the DNA is TGCAGTGCTAGAGTAGTGGACGAGCAGTACTTC. V and J are TRBV20-1 and TRBJ2-7; D is uncertain. V was shortened by 1 base and J by 5 bases, with 6 bases between the two germline ends. Germline values: CDR1 DFQATT, CDR2 SNEGSKA (reference sequence). CDR3 length: 11 residues.

The genes are TRBV30 and TRBJ1-3; a weak D match, TRBD1 (6 bases). CDR3 length: 15 amino acids. With 3 bases removed from V and 4 bases from J, the gap between germline ends came to 16 bases. Per the germline V gene, CDR1 is GTSNPN and CDR2 is SVGIG (reference sequence). In nucleotides, the CDR3 is TGTGCCTGGAGGGAATTCAGGGGATCGGGAAACACCATATATTTT. Translating it yields CAWREFRGSGNTIYF.

This clone was found a few times. J is TRBJ2-2 and V is TRBV19, with 9 positions matching TRBD1. CDR3 length: 15 residues. The J segment lost 5 bases and the V segment lost 3 bases, leaving 4 bases of the junction unmatched. CDR1 and CDR2 from the germline V gene are LNHDA and SQIVND (reference sequence). The CDR3 nucleotides read TGTGCCAGTAGTATGGTCGGGACAGGGACCGGGGAGCTGTTTTTT. Translation: CASSMVGTGTGELFF.

In its sample, this clone was seen a few times. The chain joins TRBV28 to TRBJ2-4; 7 positions match TRBD2. This CDR3 has 15 residues. Germline V CDR1 and CDR2: MDHEN, SYDVKM. V dropped 3 bases and J dropped 2; count of bases not matched to a gene: 4. This chain's CDR3 is CASSLGGSTKNIQYF. The CDR3 DNA reads TGTGCCAGCAGTTTGGGAGGGAGTACCAAAAACATTCAGTACTTC.

The chain employs TRBV5-6 and TRBJ1-5; D is uncertain. This CDR3 has 15 amino acids. Trimming took 0 bases from V and 4 from J, leaving 11 bases between them. The germline V gene encodes CDR1 SGHDT and CDR2 YYEEEE. In nucleotides, the CDR3 is TGTGCCAGCAGCTTGGCGCTGGGGAGTAATCAGCCCCAGCATTTT. Its protein product is CASSLALGSNQPQHF.

This chain uses TRBV14 with TRBJ1-2; 10 nucleotides agree with TRBD1. Germline V CDR1 and CDR2: SGHDN, FVKESK. V lost 4 bases and J lost 7; bases outside the gene matches: 0. This CDR3 has 12 residues. CDR3 amino acids: CASSRTGGGYTF. The CDR3 DNA sequence: TGTGCCAGCAGCCGGACAGGGGGTGGCTACACCTTC.

This chain connects TRBV4-2 to TRBJ2-6, with D perhaps TRBD2 (7 bases). V lost 0 bases, J lost 1 base, and 13 bases lay in between. CDR1 is LGHNA, CDR2 YNFKEQ, per germline. The CDR3 totals 18 residues. The CDR3: CASSQDRGRGSGANVLTF. The CDR3 DNA sequence: TGTGCCAGCAGCCAAGATCGGGGGCGGGGGTCTGGGGCCAACGTCCTGACTTTC.

This chain joins TRBV7-9 and TRBJ1-5, with TRBD1 matching over 7 bases. Trimming at V came to 2 bases and at J to 5 bases, leaving 12 bases not matched to a gene. From germline, CDR1 is SEHNR and CDR2 FQNEAQ (reference sequence). This CDR3 is 17 amino acids long. CDR3 sequence reads: CASSLHDWRGPDQPQHF. For the CDR3, the DNA is TGTGCCAGCAGCTTACACGATTGGAGGGGGCCGGATCAGCCCCAGCATTTT.

The chain is built from TRBV6-1 and TRBJ1-4; 7 nucleotides match TRBD1. Germline lookup yields CDR1 MNHNS and CDR2 SASEGT. The CDR3 contains 18 residues. Trimming at V came to 0 bases and at J to 8 bases, leaving 15 bases not matched to a gene. DNA for the CDR3: TGTGCCAGCAGTGAAGCGCGTGTAGGGGGCAAATGGGAGGAAAAACTGTTTTTT. This codes for CASSEARVGGKWEEKLFF.

The chain has TRBV20-1 and TRBJ2-1; D perhaps matches TRBD1 (5 bases). CDR1 and CDR2 (germline): DFQATT, SNEGSKA (reference sequence). V lost 5 bases, J lost 6 bases, and 8 bases lay in between. This CDR3 spans 11 amino acids. Here the CDR3 DNA reads TGCAGTGCTGGACACCTCAATGAGCAGTTCTTC. This translates into CSAGHLNEQFF.

The chain joins TRBV5-5 to TRBJ1-5; D remains unclear. V dropped 0 bases and J dropped 5 bases, with 12 bases sitting between them. This CDR3 region has 15 residues. In germline, CDR1 is SGHKS, CDR2 YYEKEE (reference sequence). The CDR3, as DNA: TGTGCCAGCAGCTTGGGGTTTCTGAGGGATCAGCCCCAGCATTTT. It codes for CASSLGFLRDQPQHF.

The V call is TRBV6-4, the J call TRBJ2-7; maybe TRBD1 (5 bases). Trimming removed 0 bases from V and 1 base from J, with 7 bases in between. The CDR3 totals 14 residues. Germline assignment: CDR1 MRHNA and CDR2 SNTAGT. The CDR3 loop is CASSDSPGSYEQYF. The DNA of the CDR3 is TGTGCCAGCAGTGACTCACCAGGGTCCTACGAGCAGTACTTC.

The chain uses TRBV2 and TRBJ1-2, with TRBD1 matching 10 bases. V shed 9 bases and J 4 bases; nucleotides not matched to a gene: 2. CDR3 length: 12 residues. In germline, CDR1 is SNHLY, CDR2 FYNNEI. The CDR3 sequence: CARTGGSYGYTF. The CDR3, as DNA: TGTGCCAGGACAGGGGGCAGCTATGGCTACACCTTC.

The V and J genes are TRBV6-1 and TRBJ1-1; TRBD1 matches 7 bases. The trim removed 4 bases at V and 4 bases at J, leaving 9 bases unmatched. The CDR3 spans 15 residues. Germline V gives CDR1 MNHNS, CDR2 SASEGT. The CDR3 protein is CASSATGPPITEAFF. For the CDR3, the DNA is TGTGCCAGCAGTGCGACAGGGCCGCCGATCACTGAAGCTTTCTTT.

J is TRBJ2-2 and V is TRBV10-2, with D possibly TRBD1 on 5 matching bases. V lost 4 bases, J lost 4 bases, and 10 bases lay in between. The CDR3 runs 14 residues. The V gene's germline CDR1 is WSHSY and CDR2 SAAADI. The CDR3, as DNA: TGCGCCAGCAGTGGGCAGGGCGGCACCGGGGAGCTGTTTTTT. This gives the protein CASSGQGGTGELFF.

The rearrangement joins TRBV29-1 to TRBJ2-5; D possibly corresponds to TRBD1 (7 bases). The CDR3 has 13 amino acids. V was trimmed by 4 bases and J by 11 bases, leaving 20 bases between them. Germline lookup yields CDR1 SQVTM and CDR2 ANQGSEA. This CDR3 reads CSVGQGGGIGQYF. CDR3 in DNA: TGCAGCGTTGGCCAGGGGGGTGGGATCGGGCAGTACTTC. Complete variable domain (other parts from reference TRBV29-1 and TRBJ2-5): SAVISQKPSRDICQRGTSLTIQCQVDSQVTMMFWYRQQPGQSLTLIATANQGSEATYESGFVIDKFPISRPNLTFSTLTVSNMSPEDSSIYLCSVGQGGGIGQYFGPGTRLLVL.

The chain couples TRBV6-1 to TRBJ2-6; D is unresolved. Germline V gene data show CDR1 as MNHNS and CDR2 as SASEGT. V lost 5 bases, J lost 0 bases, and 8 bases lay in between. The CDR3 runs 15 residues. CDR3: CASSRVLSGANVLTF. The CDR3 region has the DNA TGTGCCAGCAGTCGTGTCCTCTCTGGGGCCAACGTCCTGACTTTC.

This clone has just one count. The V and J genes are TRBV5-1 and TRBJ1-1; the D is unclear. Looked up from germline, CDR1 is SGHRS and CDR2 is YFSETQ. V dropped 4 bases and J dropped 0 bases, with 10 bases sitting between them. The CDR3 contains 14 residues. The CDR3 spells CASSVVGLNTEAFF. The CDR3 DNA reads as TGCGCCAGCAGCGTAGTCGGTCTGAACACTGAAGCTTTCTTT.

This chain links TRBV10-1 with TRBJ2-3; D gene unclear. V lost 2 bases, J lost 2 bases, and 5 bases lay in between. The CDR3 length is 13 residues. Per the germline V gene, CDR1 is WNHNN and CDR2 is SYGVQD (reference sequence). The CDR3 DNA is TGCGCCAGCAGTGAGGGCTTCACAGATACGCAGTATTTT. As protein: CASSEGFTDTQYF.

This rearrangement joins TRBV2 to TRBJ2-1, with TRBD1 matching 8 bases. CDR1 is SNHLY and CDR2 is FYNNEI in the germline V gene. The trim removed 7 bases at V and 0 bases at J, leaving 2 bases unmatched. The CDR3 runs 14 residues. The chain's CDR3 is CASTTGASYNEQFF. The CDR3 DNA reads TGTGCCAGCACGACAGGGGCCTCCTACAATGAGCAGTTCTTC.

This clone was seen once. V gene TRBV5-6 combines with J gene TRBJ1-3; no firm D call. The CDR3 has 14 residues. Germline V gives CDR1 SGHDT, CDR2 YYEEEE. V lost 3 bases and J 4 bases, leaving 11 bases between the germline ends. CDR3 sequence reads: CASSSGVRGNTIYF. The CDR3 DNA is TGTGCCAGCAGCTCGGGAGTGAGGGGAAACACCATATATTTT.